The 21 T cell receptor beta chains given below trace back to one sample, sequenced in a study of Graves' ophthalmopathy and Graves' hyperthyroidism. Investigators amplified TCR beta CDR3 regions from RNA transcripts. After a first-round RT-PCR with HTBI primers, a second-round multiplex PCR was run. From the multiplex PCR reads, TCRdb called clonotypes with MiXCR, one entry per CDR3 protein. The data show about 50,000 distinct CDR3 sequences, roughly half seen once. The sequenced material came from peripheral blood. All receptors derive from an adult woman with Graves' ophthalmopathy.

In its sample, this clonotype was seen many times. The CDR3 reads CASSRGTGNNEQFF. The CDR3 nucleotides read TGTGCCAGCAGTAGAGGGACAGGGAACAATGAGCAGTTCTTC. The V and J genes are TRBV27 and TRBJ2-1; 9 bases map to TRBD1. This CDR3 comprises 14 residues. Germline lookup yields CDR1 MNHEY and CDR2 SMNVEV (reference sequence). The V and J ends lost 5 bases and 5 bases, in that order; junction bases with no gene match: 4.

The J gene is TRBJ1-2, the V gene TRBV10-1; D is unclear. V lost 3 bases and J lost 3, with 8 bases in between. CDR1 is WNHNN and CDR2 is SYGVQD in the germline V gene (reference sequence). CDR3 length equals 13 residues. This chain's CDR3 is CASSDSFDYGYTF. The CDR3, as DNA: TGCGCCAGCAGTGACAGCTTCGACTATGGCTACACCTTC.

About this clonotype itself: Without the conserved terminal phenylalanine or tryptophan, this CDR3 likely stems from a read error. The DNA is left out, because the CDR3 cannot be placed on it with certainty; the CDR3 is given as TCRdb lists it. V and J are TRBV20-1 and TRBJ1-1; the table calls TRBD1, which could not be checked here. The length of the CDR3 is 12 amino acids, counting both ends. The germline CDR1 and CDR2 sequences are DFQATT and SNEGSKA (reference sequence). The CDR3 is CSARGSGILTFL.

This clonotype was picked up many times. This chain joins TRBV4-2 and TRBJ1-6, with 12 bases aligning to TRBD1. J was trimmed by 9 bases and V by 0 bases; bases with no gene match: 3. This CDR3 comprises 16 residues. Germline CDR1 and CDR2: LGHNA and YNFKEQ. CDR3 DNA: TGTGCCAGCAGCCAAGATCCGGGACAGGGGGCTTCACCCCTCCACTTT. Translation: CASSQDPGQGASPLHF.

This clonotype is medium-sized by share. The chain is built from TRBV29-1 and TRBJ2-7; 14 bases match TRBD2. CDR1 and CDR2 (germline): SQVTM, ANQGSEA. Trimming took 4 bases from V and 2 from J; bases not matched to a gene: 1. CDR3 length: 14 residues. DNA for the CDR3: TGCAGCGTTGGACTAGCGGGAGGGCCCTACGAGCAGTACTTC. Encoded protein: CSVGLAGGPYEQYF.

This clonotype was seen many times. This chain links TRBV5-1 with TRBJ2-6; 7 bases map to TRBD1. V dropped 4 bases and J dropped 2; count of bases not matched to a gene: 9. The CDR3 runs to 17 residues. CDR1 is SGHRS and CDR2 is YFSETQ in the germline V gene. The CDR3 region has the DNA TGCGCCAGCAGCGCGACAGGGCCGAGTGCTGGGGCCAACGTCCTGACTTTC. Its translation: CASSATGPSAGANVLTF. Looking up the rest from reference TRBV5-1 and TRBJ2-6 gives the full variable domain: KAGVTQTPRYLIKTRGQQVTLSCSPISGHRSVSWYQQTPGQGLQFLFEYFSETQRNKGNFPGRFSGRQFSNSRSEMNVSTLELGDSALYLCASSATGPSAGANVLTFGAGSRLTVL.

The CDR3 loop is CASSAGTSNEQYF. In DNA, the CDR3 is TGTGCCAGCAGTGCCGGGACTAGCAATGAGCAGTATTTT. The rearrangement links TRBV6-4 to TRBJ2-3; TRBD2 matches at 9 bases. From germline, CDR1 is MRHNA and CDR2 SNTAGT. V lost 4 bases and J lost 11; bases outside the gene matches: 7. The CDR3 contains 13 residues.

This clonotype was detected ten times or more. CDR3 DNA: TGTGCCAGCAGCCCCGTTTCCGGGCTGGACACTGAAGCTTTCTTT. Translating it yields CASSPVSGLDTEAFF. The chain is built from TRBV5-4 and TRBJ1-1; D is undetermined. The germline CDR1 and CDR2 sequences are SGHNT and YYREEE (reference sequence). Trimming removed 4 bases at V and 3 bases at J, with 16 bases between. CDR3 length: 15 amino acids.

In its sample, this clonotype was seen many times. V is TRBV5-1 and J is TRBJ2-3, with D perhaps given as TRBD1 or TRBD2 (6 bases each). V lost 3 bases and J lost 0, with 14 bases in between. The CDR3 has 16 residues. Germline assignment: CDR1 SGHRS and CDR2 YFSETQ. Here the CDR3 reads CASSSGAATSTDTQYF. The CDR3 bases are TGCGCCAGCAGCTCGGGGGCAGCCACTAGCACAGATACGCAGTATTTT.

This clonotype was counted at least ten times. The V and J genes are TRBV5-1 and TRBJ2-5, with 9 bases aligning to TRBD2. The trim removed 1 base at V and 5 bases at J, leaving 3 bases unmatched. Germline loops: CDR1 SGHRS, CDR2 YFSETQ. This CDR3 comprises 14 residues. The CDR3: CASSLTSGLETQYF. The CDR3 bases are TGCGCCAGCAGCTTGACTAGCGGGCTGGAGACCCAGTACTTC.

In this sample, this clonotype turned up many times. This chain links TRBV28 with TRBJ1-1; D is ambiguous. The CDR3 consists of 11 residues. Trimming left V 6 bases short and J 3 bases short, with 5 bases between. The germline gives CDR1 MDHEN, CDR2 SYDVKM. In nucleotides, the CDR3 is TGTGCCAGCAGCTGGTACACTGAAGCTTTCTTT. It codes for CASSWYTEAFF.

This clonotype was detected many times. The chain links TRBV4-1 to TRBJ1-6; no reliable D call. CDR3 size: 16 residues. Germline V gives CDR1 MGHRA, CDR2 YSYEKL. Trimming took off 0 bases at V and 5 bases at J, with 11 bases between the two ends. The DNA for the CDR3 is TGCGCCAGCAGCCAAGATCTCTACGGGAATAATTCACCCCTCCACTTT. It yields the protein CASSQDLYGNNSPLHF.

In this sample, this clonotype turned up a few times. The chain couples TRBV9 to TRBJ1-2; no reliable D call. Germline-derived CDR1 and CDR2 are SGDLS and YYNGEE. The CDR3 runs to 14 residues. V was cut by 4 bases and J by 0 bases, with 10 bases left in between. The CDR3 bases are TGTGCCAGCAGCCCAGAAGGTTCTAACTATGGCTACACCTTC. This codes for CASSPEGSNYGYTF. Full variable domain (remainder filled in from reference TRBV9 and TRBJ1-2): DSGVTQTPKHLITATGQRVTLRCSPRSGDLSVYWYQQSLDQGLQFLIQYYNGEERAKGNILERFSAQQFPDLHSELNLSSLELGDSALYFCASSPEGSNYGYTFGSGTRLTVV.

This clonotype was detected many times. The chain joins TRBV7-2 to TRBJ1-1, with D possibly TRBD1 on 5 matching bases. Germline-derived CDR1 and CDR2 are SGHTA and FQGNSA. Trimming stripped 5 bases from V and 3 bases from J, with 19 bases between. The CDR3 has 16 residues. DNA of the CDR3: TGTGCCAGCAGCCCCTTCGCCGGGGGGACGCACACTGAAGCTTTCTTT. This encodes CASSPFAGGTHTEAFF.

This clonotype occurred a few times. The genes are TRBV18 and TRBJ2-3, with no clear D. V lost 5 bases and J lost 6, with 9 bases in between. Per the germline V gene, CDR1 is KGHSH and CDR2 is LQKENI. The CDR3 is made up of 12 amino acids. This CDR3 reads CASSESFDTQYF. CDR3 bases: TGTGCCAGCTCAGAATCTTTTGATACGCAGTATTTT.

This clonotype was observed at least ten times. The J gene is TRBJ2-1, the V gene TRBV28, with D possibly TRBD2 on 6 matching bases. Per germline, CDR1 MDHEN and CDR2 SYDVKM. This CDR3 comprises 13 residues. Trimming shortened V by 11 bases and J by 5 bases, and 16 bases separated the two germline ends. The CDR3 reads CASGDPAHNEQFF. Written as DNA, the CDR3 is TGTGCCTCGGGGGATCCAGCCCACAATGAGCAGTTCTTC.

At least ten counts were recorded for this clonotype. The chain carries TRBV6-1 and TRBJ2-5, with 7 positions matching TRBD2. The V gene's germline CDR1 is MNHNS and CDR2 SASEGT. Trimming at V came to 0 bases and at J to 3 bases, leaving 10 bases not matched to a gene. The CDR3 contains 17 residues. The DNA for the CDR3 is TGTGCCAGCAGTGAAGCGGCTAGCGGAGAGCCTAAAGAGACCCAGTACTTC. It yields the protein CASSEAASGEPKETQYF.

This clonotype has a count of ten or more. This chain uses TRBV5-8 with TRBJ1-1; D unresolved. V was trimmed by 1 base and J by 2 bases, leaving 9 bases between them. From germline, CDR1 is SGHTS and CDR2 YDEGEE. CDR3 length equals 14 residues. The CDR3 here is CASSLKRVNTEAFF. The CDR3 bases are TGTGCCAGCAGCTTGAAGCGGGTAAACACTGAAGCTTTCTTT.

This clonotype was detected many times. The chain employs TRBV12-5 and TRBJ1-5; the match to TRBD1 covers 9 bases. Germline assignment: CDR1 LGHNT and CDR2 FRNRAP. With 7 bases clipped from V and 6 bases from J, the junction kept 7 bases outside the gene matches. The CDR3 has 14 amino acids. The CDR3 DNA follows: TGTGCTAGTGCCAAGGGACAGGGAGGTCAGCCCCAGCATTTT. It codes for CASAKGQGGQPQHF.

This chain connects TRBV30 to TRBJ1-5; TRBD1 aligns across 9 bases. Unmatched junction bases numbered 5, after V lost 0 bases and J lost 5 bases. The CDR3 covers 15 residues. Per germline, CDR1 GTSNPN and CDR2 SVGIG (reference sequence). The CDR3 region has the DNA TGTGCCTGGAGTGTAAAGGGACAGGGCCATCAGCCCCAGCATTTT. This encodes CAWSVKGQGHQPQHF.

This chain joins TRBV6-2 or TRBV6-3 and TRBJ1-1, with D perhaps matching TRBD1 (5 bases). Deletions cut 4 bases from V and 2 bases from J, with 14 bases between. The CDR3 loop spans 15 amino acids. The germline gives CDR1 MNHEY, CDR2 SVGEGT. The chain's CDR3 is CASSSGGAVNTEAFF. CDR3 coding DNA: TGTGCCAGCAGTTCGGGAGGGGCAGTAAACACTGAAGCTTTCTTT.